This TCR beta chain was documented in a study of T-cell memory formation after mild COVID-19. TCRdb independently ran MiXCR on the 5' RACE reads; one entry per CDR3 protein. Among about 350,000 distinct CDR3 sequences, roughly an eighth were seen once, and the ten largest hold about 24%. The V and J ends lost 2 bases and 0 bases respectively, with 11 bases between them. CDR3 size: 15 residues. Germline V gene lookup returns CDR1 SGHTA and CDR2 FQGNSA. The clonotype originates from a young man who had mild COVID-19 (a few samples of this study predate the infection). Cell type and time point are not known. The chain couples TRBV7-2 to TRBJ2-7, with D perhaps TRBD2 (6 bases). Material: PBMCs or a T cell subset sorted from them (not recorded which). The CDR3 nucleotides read TGTGCCAGCAGCTTAAGCCCCGGGAGCTCCTACGAGCAGTACTTC. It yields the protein CASSLSPGSSYEQYF.